This TCR beta chain was identified during a study of blood T cell repertoires in COVID-19. Trimming removed 3 bases from V and 5 bases from J; junction bases left unmatched: 11. This CDR3 region has 16 residues. Germline V CDR1 and CDR2: LGHNA, YNFKEQ. Under the authors' procedure: Estimates of nucleated cell counts were drawn from the amplification of reference gene primers. Profiling relied on immunoSEQ multiplex PCR, and the TCRdb table lists in-frame clones only, not all of them. The V and J calls and clone size were taken over from that table, and D and trimming were inferred from the DNA. The sample has around 110,000 clones, about nine tenths seen once.

This chain uses TRBV4-2 with TRBJ2-7, with 9 bases matching TRBD1. The clonotype comes from a woman under 40 with acute or convalescent COVID-19. Material for sequencing was peripheral blood. This CDR3 is CASSQAGTGYADEQYF. The CDR3 nucleotides read TGTGCCAGCAGCCAGGCCGGGACAGGGTATGCGGACGAGCAGTACTTC.